This T cell receptor beta chain was captured in a study of CD8+ T cells in alopecia areata. Whole-study context: Treated patients swallowed 5 to 10 mg of oral tofacitinib twice daily. Notes on the study in general: Tofacitinib significantly reduced both scalp clonality and expanded CD8+ clones among the top 100. Scalp samples also contribute reads from the resident alphabeta T cells found in normal skin.

RNA was isolated and reverse transcribed to cDNA, the sequencing template. This table comes from immunoSEQ multiplex PCR, and its TCRdb copy is limited to in-frame clones, with some not included. This table holds approximately 200,000 clones, about three fifths found once. This clone has only a few counts. The antigen remains unidentified. The CDR3 is 13 residues long. Germline-derived CDR1 and CDR2 are SGHRS and YFSETQ. After removal of 9 bases from V and 1 base from J, the junction contained 2 bases not matched to a gene. Treatment in this sample: oral pan-JAK inhibitor, 5-10 mg twice daily. The receptor comes from a human donor with alopecia areata. V is TRBV5-1 and J is TRBJ2-2, with 8 bases fitting TRBD1. This material consisted of CD4+ T cells sorted from blood, taken at week 4, from a patient treated with tofacitinib. The CDR3 bases are TGCGCCACCGGACAGGGGAACACCGGGGAGCTGTTTTTT. Translating it yields CATGQGNTGELFF.